The sequence of this TCR beta chain was determined in a study of cytomegalovirus exposure and HLA in healthy donors. PCR was performed using 60 Vbeta and 13 Jbeta primers. Method: immunoSEQ multiplex PCR; TCRdb's copy keeps in-frame clones and lacks some. The sample includes roughly 160,000 clones, 85% of them seen just once. Germline loops: CDR1 SEHNR, CDR2 FQNEAQ (reference sequence). This CDR3 has 16 amino acids. V shed 5 bases and J shed 2 bases, with 13 bases lying between them. As for this clone: What it recognizes is unknown.

Study results and limitations: TRBV6-2, TRBV6-3 and other indistinguishable V segments were excluded. Several of the most significant clusters appeared, in a later analysis, to be linked to common viral pathogens. The study designated fewer than 200 TCR beta chains cytomegalovirus-associated.

Source material: PBMCs. This rearrangement joins TRBV7-9 to TRBJ2-6, with D perhaps matching TRBD1 (6 bases). The origin of this receptor is a boy younger than 10 in good health and CMV-seronegative. The CDR3 bases are TGTGCCAGCAGCGTTAACAGGGTACCTGGGGCCAACGTCCTGACTTTC. As protein: CASSVNRVPGANVLTF.